This T cell receptor (beta chain) was identified in a study of control samples from healthy donors and cancer patients. TCRdb's table, derived via immunoSEQ multiplex PCR, lists solely in-frame clones and lacks some. The table records approximately 160,000 clones, around 95% of them present only once. The V gene end was trimmed by 2 bases and the J gene end by 5 bases; junction bases not matched to a gene: 8. The germline gives CDR1 MNHEY, CDR2 SVGEGT. This CDR3 has 15 residues. Source material: blood. The receptor comes from a woman aged 60-70 years in good health. V is TRBV6-2 or TRBV6-3 and J is TRBJ1-1; TRBD1 agrees at 7 bases. The CDR3 loop is CASSYPRRGQTEAFF. The CDR3 nucleotides read TGTGCCAGCAGTTACCCTCGTAGGGGGCAGACTGAAGCTTTCTTT.